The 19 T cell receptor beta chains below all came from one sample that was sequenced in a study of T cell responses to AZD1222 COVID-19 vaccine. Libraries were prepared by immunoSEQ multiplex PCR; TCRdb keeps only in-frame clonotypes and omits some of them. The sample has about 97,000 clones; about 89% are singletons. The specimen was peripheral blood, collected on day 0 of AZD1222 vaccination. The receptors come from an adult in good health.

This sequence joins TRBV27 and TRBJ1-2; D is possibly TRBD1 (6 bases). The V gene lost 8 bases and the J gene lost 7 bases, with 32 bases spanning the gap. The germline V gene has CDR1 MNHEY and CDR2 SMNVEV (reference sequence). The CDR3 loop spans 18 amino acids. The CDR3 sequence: CASEICPGAPEYWCGYTF. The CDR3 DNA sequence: TGTGCCAGCGAGATATGCCCGGGGGCGCCTGAATATTGGTGTGGCTACACCTTC.

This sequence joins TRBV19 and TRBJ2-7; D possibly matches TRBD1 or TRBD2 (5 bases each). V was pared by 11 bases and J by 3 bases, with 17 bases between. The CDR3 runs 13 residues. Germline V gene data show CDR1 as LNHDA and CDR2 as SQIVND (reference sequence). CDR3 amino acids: CASSRDGNYEQYF. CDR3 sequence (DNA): TGTGCCTCCTCCCGGGACGGAAACTACGAGCAGTACTTC.

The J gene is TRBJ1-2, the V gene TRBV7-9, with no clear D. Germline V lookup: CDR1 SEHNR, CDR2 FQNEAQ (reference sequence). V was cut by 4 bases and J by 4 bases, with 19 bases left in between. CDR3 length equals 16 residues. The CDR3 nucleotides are TGTGCCAGCAGCTATTTGCCTGGGCACGGACCCTATGGCTACACCTTC. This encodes CASSYLPGHGPYGYTF.

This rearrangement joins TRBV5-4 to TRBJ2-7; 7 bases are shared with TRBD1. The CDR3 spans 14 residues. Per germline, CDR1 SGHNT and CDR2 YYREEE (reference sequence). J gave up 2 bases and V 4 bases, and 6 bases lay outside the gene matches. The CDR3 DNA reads TGTGCCAGCAGCCAACCGGGACAGACCTACGAGCAGTACTTC. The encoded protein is CASSQPGQTYEQYF.

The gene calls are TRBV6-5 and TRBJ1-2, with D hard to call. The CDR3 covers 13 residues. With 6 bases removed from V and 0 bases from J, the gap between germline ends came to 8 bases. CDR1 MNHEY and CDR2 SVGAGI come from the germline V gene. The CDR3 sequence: CASSPAPNYGYTF. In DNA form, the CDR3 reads TGTGCCAGCAGCCCGGCCCCTAACTATGGCTACACCTTC.

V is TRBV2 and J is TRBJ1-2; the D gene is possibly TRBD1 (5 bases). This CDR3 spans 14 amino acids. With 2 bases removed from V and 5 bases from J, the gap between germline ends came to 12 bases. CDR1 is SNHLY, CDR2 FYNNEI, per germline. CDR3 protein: CASSEIGTSYGYTF. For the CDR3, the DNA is TGTGCCAGCAGTGAAATAGGGACGAGTTATGGCTACACCTTC.

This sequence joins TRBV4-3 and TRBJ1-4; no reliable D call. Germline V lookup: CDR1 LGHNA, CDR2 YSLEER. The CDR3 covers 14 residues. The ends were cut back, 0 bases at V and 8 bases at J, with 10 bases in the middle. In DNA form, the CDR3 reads TGCGCCAGCAGCCAAGACAGCACCACCGAAAAACTGTTTTTT. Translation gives CASSQDSTTEKLFF.

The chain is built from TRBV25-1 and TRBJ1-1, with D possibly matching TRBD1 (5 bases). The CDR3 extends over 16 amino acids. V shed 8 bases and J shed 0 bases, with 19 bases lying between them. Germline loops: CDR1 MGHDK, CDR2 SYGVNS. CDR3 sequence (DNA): TGTGCCAGCCGCCGCCCGGGGCCCTCTATGAACACTGAAGCTTTCTTT. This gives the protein CASRRPGPSMNTEAFF. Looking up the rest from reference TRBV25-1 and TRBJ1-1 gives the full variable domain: EADIYQTPRYLVIGTGKKITLECSQTMGHDKMYWYQQDPGMELHLIHYSYGVNSTEKGDLSSESTVSRIRTEHFPLTLESARPSHTSQYLCASRRPGPSMNTEAFFGQGTRLTVV.

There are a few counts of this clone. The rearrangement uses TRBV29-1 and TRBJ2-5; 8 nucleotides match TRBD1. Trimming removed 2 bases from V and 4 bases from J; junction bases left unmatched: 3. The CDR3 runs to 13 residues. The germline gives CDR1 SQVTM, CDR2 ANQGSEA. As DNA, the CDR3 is TGCAGCGTTGAAAGGACAGGGCCAGAGACCCAGTACTTC. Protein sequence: CSVERTGPETQYF.

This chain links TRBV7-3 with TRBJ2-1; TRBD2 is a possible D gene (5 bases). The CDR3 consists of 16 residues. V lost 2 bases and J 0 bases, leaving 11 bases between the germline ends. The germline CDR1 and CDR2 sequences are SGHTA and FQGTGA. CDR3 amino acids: CASSLSVGDSYNEQFF. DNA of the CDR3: TGTGCCAGCAGCTTATCGGTGGGAGACTCCTACAATGAGCAGTTCTTC.

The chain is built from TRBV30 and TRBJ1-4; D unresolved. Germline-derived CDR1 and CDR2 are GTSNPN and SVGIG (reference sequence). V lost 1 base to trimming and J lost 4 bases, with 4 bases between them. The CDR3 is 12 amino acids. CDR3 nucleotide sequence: TGTGCCTGGAGTGGGTTTAATGAAAAACTGTTTTTT. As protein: CAWSGFNEKLFF.

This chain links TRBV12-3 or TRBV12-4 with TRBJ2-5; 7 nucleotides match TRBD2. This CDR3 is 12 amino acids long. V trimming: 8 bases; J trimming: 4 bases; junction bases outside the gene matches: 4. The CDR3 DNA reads TGTGCCAGCGGGTGGGGGGGAGAGACCCAGTACTTC. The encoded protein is CASGWGGETQYF.

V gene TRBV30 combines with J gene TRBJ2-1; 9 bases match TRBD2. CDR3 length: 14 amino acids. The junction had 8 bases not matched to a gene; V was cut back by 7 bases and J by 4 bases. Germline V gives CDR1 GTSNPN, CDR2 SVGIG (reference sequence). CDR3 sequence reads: CASNGAGGYNEQFF. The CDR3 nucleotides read TGTGCCTCGAATGGAGCGGGGGGATACAATGAGCAGTTCTTC.

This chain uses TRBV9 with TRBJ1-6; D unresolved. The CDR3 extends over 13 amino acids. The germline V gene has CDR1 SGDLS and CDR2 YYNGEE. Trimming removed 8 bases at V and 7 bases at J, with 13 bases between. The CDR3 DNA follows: TGTGCCAGTTCAGAAGAAGGGAATTCACCCCTCCACTTT. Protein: CASSEEGNSPLHF.

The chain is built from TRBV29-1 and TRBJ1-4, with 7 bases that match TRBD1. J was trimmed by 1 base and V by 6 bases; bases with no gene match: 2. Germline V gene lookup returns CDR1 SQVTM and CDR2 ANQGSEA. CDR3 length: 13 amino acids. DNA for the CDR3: TGCAGCGTGACAGGGTTAACTAATGAAAAACTGTTTTTT. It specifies CSVTGLTNEKLFF. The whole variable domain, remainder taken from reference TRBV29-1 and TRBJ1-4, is SAVISQKPSRDICQRGTSLTIQCQVDSQVTMMFWYRQQPGQSLTLIATANQGSEATYESGFVIDKFPISRPNLTFSTLTVSNMSPEDSSIYLCSVTGLTNEKLFFGSGTQLSVL.

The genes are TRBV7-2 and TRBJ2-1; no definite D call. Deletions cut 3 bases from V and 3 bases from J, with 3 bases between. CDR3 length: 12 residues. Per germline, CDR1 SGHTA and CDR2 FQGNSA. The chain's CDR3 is CASSLGYNEQFF. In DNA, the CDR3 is TGTGCCAGCAGCTTGGGCTACAATGAGCAGTTCTTC.

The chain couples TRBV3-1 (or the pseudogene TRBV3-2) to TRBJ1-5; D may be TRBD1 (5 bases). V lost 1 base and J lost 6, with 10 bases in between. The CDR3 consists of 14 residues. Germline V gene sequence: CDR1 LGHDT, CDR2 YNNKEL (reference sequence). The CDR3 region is CASSQGGGGQPQHF. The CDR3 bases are TGTGCCAGCAGCCAAGGTGGGGGAGGTCAGCCCCAGCATTTT.

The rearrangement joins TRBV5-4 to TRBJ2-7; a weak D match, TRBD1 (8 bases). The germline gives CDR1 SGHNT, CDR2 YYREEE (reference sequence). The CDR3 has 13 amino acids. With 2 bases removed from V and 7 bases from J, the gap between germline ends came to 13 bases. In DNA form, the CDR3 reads TGTGCCAGCAGCTTACAGGGGGGGAGGGAGCAGTACTTC. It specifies CASSLQGGREQYF.

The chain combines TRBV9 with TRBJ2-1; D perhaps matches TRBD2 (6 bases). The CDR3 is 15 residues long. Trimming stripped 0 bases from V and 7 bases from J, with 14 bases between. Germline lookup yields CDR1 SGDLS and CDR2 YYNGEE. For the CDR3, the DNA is TGTGCCAGCAGCGTAGCACTAGCAGGGCGGAATGAGCAGTTCTTC. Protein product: CASSVALAGRNEQFF.